These T cell receptor beta chains were read from a single sample in a study of T-cell memory formation after mild COVID-19. TCRdb re-called the 5' RACE reads with MiXCR, one entry per CDR3 protein. The sample yields some 490,000 distinct CDR3 sequences, 15% to 20% seen once. Material for sequencing was PBMCs or a T cell subset sorted from them (not recorded which). Receptors originate from an adult woman who had mild COVID-19 (a few samples of this study predate the infection). Cell type and time point are not known. Each CDR3 is given with its conserved first and last residue. A D gene is named only where the DNA matches it firmly. Clone size is not always given. Where it is, it says once, few, many or a class for expanded clones.

V gene: TRBV4-1; clone size: once; J gene: TRBJ2-2; CDR3 length: 16; D gene: TRBD1; CDR3 DNA: TGCGCCAGCAGCCCCCAGACAGGGACAAACACCGGGGAGCTGTTTTTT; CDR3 protein: CASSPQTGTNTGELFF
V gene: TRBV6-5; clone size: -; J gene: TRBJ1-2; CDR3 length: 16; D gene: -; CDR3 DNA: TGTGCCAGCAGTTACGAGTTGGTCGGCAGCCTCTATGGCTACACCTTC; CDR3 protein: CASSYELVGSLYGYTF
V gene: TRBV2; clone size: many; J gene: TRBJ2-1; CDR3 length: 15; D gene: TRBD1; CDR3 DNA: TGTGCCAGCAGGGGTGACAGGGGCTCCTACAATGAGCAGTTCTTC; CDR3 protein: CASRGDRGSYNEQFF
V gene: TRBV4-2; clone size: few; J gene: TRBJ2-1; CDR3 length: 16; D gene: -; CDR3 DNA: TGTGCCAGCAGCCAAGAAGGCAGCAATGTGGGCGATGAGCAGTTCTTC; CDR3 protein: CASSQEGSNVGDEQFF
V gene: TRBV6-5; clone size: -; J gene: TRBJ2-7; CDR3 length: 15; D gene: -; CDR3 DNA: TGTGCCAGCAGTTACACCAAATCCCCCTCCTACGAGCAGTACTTC; CDR3 protein: CASSYTKSPSYEQYF
V gene: TRBV4-1; clone size: -; J gene: TRBJ1-2; CDR3 length: 13; D gene: -; CDR3 DNA: TGCGCCAGCAGCCAAGATACGGGGGATGGCTACACCTTC; CDR3 protein: CASSQDTGDGYTF
V gene: TRBV3-1; clone size: -; J gene: TRBJ2-5; CDR3 length: 15; D gene: -; CDR3 DNA: TGTGCCAGCAGCCAAGACTTAGCGTCGAAAGAGACCCAGTACTTC; CDR3 protein: CASSQDLASKETQYF
V gene: TRBV19; clone size: few; J gene: TRBJ1-4; CDR3 length: 16; D gene: -; CDR3 DNA: TGTGCTTCTAGTACGCCCACAGGGACTTCCAATGAAAAACTGTTTTTT; CDR3 protein: CASSTPTGTSNEKLFF
V gene: TRBV11-2; clone size: few; J gene: TRBJ2-5; CDR3 length: 12; D gene: -; CDR3 DNA: TGTGCCAGCAGCTTCCAGAGGGGGACCCAGTACTTC; CDR3 protein: CASSFQRGTQYF
V gene: TRBV9; clone size: -; J gene: TRBJ2-6; CDR3 length: 16; D gene: TRBD1; CDR3 DNA: TGTGCCAGCAGCGTAGGACAGGGGACTGGGGCCAACGTCCTGACTTTC; CDR3 protein: CASSVGQGTGANVLTF
V gene: TRBV6-5; clone size: -; J gene: TRBJ2-3; CDR3 length: 15; D gene: TRBD2; CDR3 DNA: TGTGCCAGCAGTCAGGGACTAGCTCGTGCAGATACGCAGTATTTT; CDR3 protein: CASSQGLARADTQYF
V gene: TRBV4-1; clone size: -; J gene: TRBJ2-6; CDR3 length: 17; D gene: -; CDR3 DNA: TGCCCCAGCAGCCAAGCCGTGGCTAGCTCTGGGGCCAACGTCCTGACTTTC; CDR3 protein: CPSSQAVASSGANVLTF
V gene: TRBV6-6; clone size: -; J gene: TRBJ2-5; CDR3 length: 14; D gene: -; CDR3 DNA: TGTGCCAGCAGTTACTCAGCTAGCGCGGAGACCCAGTACTTC; CDR3 protein: CASSYSASAETQYF
V gene: TRBV4-1; clone size: many; J gene: TRBJ2-7; CDR3 length: 14; D gene: TRBD2; CDR3 DNA: TGCGCCAGCAGCCGCCCGGGACTAGAATACGAGCAGTACTTC; CDR3 protein: CASSRPGLEYEQYF
V gene: TRBV29-1; clone size: many; J gene: TRBJ2-2; CDR3 length: 12; D gene: -; CDR3 DNA: TGCAGCGGTCGACAGGCCGGCGGGGAGCTGTTTTTT; CDR3 protein: CSGRQAGGELFF
V gene: TRBV11-2; clone size: few; J gene: TRBJ2-1; CDR3 length: 15; D gene: -; CDR3 DNA: TGTGCCAGCAGCAACACAGGGCTCTCCTACAATGAGCAGTTCTTC; CDR3 protein: CASSNTGLSYNEQFF
V gene: TRBV5-1; clone size: -; J gene: TRBJ2-7; CDR3 length: 14; D gene: TRBD1; CDR3 DNA: TGCGCCAGCACGGGACAGGCGAGCTCCTACGAGCAGTACTTC; CDR3 protein: CASTGQASSYEQYF
V gene: TRBV11-3; clone size: few; J gene: TRBJ2-1; CDR3 length: 13; D gene: TRBD1; CDR3 DNA: TGTGCCAGCACCCGACAGGGGGCGAATGAGCAGTTCTTC; CDR3 protein: CASTRQGANEQFF
V gene: TRBV12-3/TRBV12-4; clone size: few; J gene: TRBJ2-7; CDR3 length: 15; D gene: -; CDR3 DNA: TGTGCCAGCAGCTCCCCGGGACGGTCTTCCTACGAGCAGTACTTC; CDR3 protein: CASSSPGRSSYEQYF
V gene: TRBV6-6; clone size: -; J gene: TRBJ2-3; CDR3 length: 13; D gene: -; CDR3 DNA: TGTGCCAGCAGTTACTCTCTAACAGATACGCAGTATTTT; CDR3 protein: CASSYSLTDTQYF
V gene: TRBV23-1; clone size: -; J gene: TRBJ2-5; CDR3 length: 14; D gene: -; CDR3 DNA: TGCGCCGCAGCACCCCTCCGGGCCGGAGAGACCCAGTACTTC; CDR3 protein: CAAAPLRAGETQYF
V gene: TRBV29-1; clone size: few; J gene: TRBJ2-1; CDR3 length: 13; D gene: TRBD2; CDR3 DNA: TGCAGCGTTGTTGTACTAGCGGGATATGAGCAGTTCTTC; CDR3 protein: CSVVVLAGYEQFF
V gene: TRBV18; clone size: -; J gene: TRBJ2-7; CDR3 length: 15; D gene: -; CDR3 DNA: TGTGCCAGCTCACCGGGCGCAGCGACGACCTACGAGCAGTACTTC; CDR3 protein: CASSPGAATTYEQYF
V gene: TRBV2; clone size: few; J gene: TRBJ2-7; CDR3 length: 14; D gene: -; CDR3 DNA: TGTGCCAGCGCGGCCCAACCCCACACCTACGAGCAGTACTTC; CDR3 protein: CASAAQPHTYEQYF
V gene: TRBV12-3/TRBV12-4; clone size: few; J gene: TRBJ1-5; CDR3 length: 14; D gene: -; CDR3 DNA: TGTGCCAGCAGTTTTCAGAAGAGTGCCCAGCCCCAGCATTTT; CDR3 protein: CASSFQKSAQPQHF
V gene: TRBV3-1; clone size: few; J gene: TRBJ2-3; CDR3 length: 16; D gene: -; CDR3 DNA: TGTGCCAGCAGCCTCCTGGAGAGAGGGGCCGAAGATACGCAGTATTTT; CDR3 protein: CASSLLERGAEDTQYF
V gene: TRBV6-6; clone size: -; J gene: TRBJ1-1; CDR3 length: 16; D gene: TRBD1; CDR3 DNA: TGTGCCAGCAGTTACCCGACAGGGGGCCAGAACACTGAAGCTTTCTTT; CDR3 protein: CASSYPTGGQNTEAFF
V gene: TRBV4-1; clone size: -; J gene: TRBJ2-1; CDR3 length: 14; D gene: -; CDR3 DNA: TGCGCCAGTGATGACGGGAGCTCCTACAATGAGCAGTTCTTC; CDR3 protein: CASDDGSSYNEQFF
V gene: TRBV11-2; clone size: few; J gene: TRBJ2-7; CDR3 length: 15; D gene: TRBD1; CDR3 DNA: TGTGCCAGCACCCGCGGACAGGGTCGAGTCTACGAGCAGTACTTC; CDR3 protein: CASTRGQGRVYEQYF
V gene: TRBV7-3; clone size: -; J gene: TRBJ2-3; CDR3 length: 18; D gene: TRBD2; CDR3 DNA: TGTGCCAGCAGCCCTGGACTAGCGGGGGTCCGGGGCACAGATACGCAGTATTTT; CDR3 protein: CASSPGLAGVRGTDTQYF
V gene: TRBV7-7; clone size: many; J gene: TRBJ2-1; CDR3 length: 18; D gene: TRBD2; CDR3 DNA: TGTGCCAGCAGCTCAGGCGCACTAGCGGGGGGTGCATATAATGAGCAGTTCTTC; CDR3 protein: CASSSGALAGGAYNEQFF
V gene: TRBV18; clone size: many; J gene: TRBJ1-2; CDR3 length: 19; D gene: -; CDR3 DNA: TGTGCCAGCTCACCAATCCAAACCGTCGGACGGACTGTCCTCTATGGCTACACCTTC; CDR3 protein: CASSPIQTVGRTVLYGYTF
V gene: TRBV6-2/TRBV6-3; clone size: -; J gene: TRBJ1-5; CDR3 length: 17; D gene: TRBD1; CDR3 DNA: TGTGCCAGCAGTTACCTGCTTCCGGGACAGCTCAATCAGCCCCAGCATTTT; CDR3 protein: CASSYLLPGQLNQPQHF
V gene: TRBV3-1; clone size: few; J gene: TRBJ2-7; CDR3 length: 16; D gene: -; CDR3 DNA: TGTGCCAGCAGCCCTCCCTTTCGGGGGACAACCTACGAGCAGTACTTC; CDR3 protein: CASSPPFRGTTYEQYF
V gene: TRBV15; clone size: few; J gene: TRBJ2-1; CDR3 length: 14; D gene: TRBD1; CDR3 DNA: TGTGCCACCAGCCCGACAGGGGGCTACAATGAGCAGTTCTTC; CDR3 protein: CATSPTGGYNEQFF
V gene: TRBV29-1; clone size: -; J gene: TRBJ1-2; CDR3 length: 9; D gene: -; CDR3 DNA: TGCAGCGTTGATCATGGCTACACCTTC; CDR3 protein: CSVDHGYTF
V gene: TRBV7-2; clone size: -; J gene: TRBJ2-5; CDR3 length: 15; D gene: TRBD2; CDR3 DNA: TGTGCCAGCAGCTTGAAGCTAGCGGGGCGGGAGACCCAGTACTTC; CDR3 protein: CASSLKLAGRETQYF
V gene: TRBV4-2; clone size: few; J gene: TRBJ2-1; CDR3 length: 15; D gene: TRBD2; CDR3 DNA: TGTGCCAGCAGCCAATTAACTAGCGGGGGGGCCATGGAGTTCTTC; CDR3 protein: CASSQLTSGGAMEFF
V gene: TRBV5-6; clone size: few; J gene: TRBJ2-1; CDR3 length: 17; D gene: TRBD2; CDR3 DNA: TGTGCCAGCAGCTTTGGCTTCGCGGGAGTCTCCTACAATGAGCAGTTCTTC; CDR3 protein: CASSFGFAGVSYNEQFF
V gene: TRBV30; clone size: -; J gene: TRBJ2-2; CDR3 length: 15; D gene: -; CDR3 DNA: TGTGCCTGGAGTGTCCTTAGCCTAGACACCGGGGAGCTGTTTTTT; CDR3 protein: CAWSVLSLDTGELFF
V gene: TRBV29-1; clone size: few; J gene: TRBJ1-4; CDR3 length: 15; D gene: TRBD1; CDR3 DNA: TGCAGCGTTCAAGGGACAGGGGTGACGAGCGAAAAACTGTTTTTT; CDR3 protein: CSVQGTGVTSEKLFF